The rows below give T cell receptor beta chains drawn from one sample of a study of shared clonotypes between healthy human individuals. Generated by immunoSEQ multiplex PCR, the TCRdb table keeps only in-frame clones and is missing some. The sample contains about 1.1 million clones, roughly 80% of which appear only once. Sequenced sample: memory CD4+ T cells from PBMCs. The receptors were gathered from a man younger than 30 in good health. Some clones in this sample may be carry-over from other donors' samples. Both conserved end residues are part of each CDR3. Each record gives: D gene, clone size, J gene, V gene, CDR3 DNA, CDR3 protein. A D gene is named only where the DNA matches it firmly. For some rows the clone size is stated as once, few or many, or as a class when expanded; others skip it.

>NA|NA|TRBJ2-7|TRBV6-1
TGTGCCAGCAGTGAAGGGGCAGGGCGCAGCTACGAGCAGTACTTC
CASSEGAGRSYEQYF
>NA|NA|TRBJ1-5|TRBV4-3
TGCGCCAGCAGCCAAGAGTCCGGGAGATACAATCAGCCCCAGCATTTT
CASSQESGRYNQPQHF
>NA|few|TRBJ2-7|TRBV5-5
TGTGCCAGCAGCTTGGGGATCGGGAGTAGTGACGAGCAGTACTTC
CASSLGIGSSDEQYF
>NA|many|TRBJ2-6|TRBV28
TGTGCCAGCAGTACGGCAGGCAACTCTGGGGCCAACGTCCTGACTTTC
CASSTAGNSGANVLTF
>TRBD1|many|TRBJ1-2|TRBV30
TGTGCCTGGACGAGGGGGACAGGAAGGGTAATAACTATCGGCTACACCTTC
CAWTRGTGRVITIGYTF
>TRBD2|NA|TRBJ2-3|TRBV28
TGTGCCAATACTAGCGGGAGGGCCACAGATACGCAGTATTTT
CANTSGRATDTQYF
>NA|once|TRBJ1-2|TRBV30
TGTGCCTGGAGTTCCCCCCCGAACAGGGACGGCTACACCTTC
CAWSSPPNRDGYTF
>TRBD2|once|TRBJ2-3|TRBV28
TGTGCCAGCAGTCCGGGGGGACTCACAGATACGCAGTATTTT
CASSPGGLTDTQYF
>TRBD1|few|TRBJ1-5|TRBV2
TGTGCCAGCAGTGGGGACAGGATAAATCAGCCCCAGCATTTT
CASSGDRINQPQHF
>NA|NA|TRBJ2-3|TRBV4-1
TGCGCCAGCAGCCAAGCGGTATCCGGGATAGGAGATACGCAGTATTTT
CASSQAVSGIGDTQYF
>TRBD2|NA|TRBJ2-3|TRBV27
TGTGCCAGCAGTTTTTGGGCGGGGGGCCCCACAGATACGCAGTATTTT
CASSFWAGGPTDTQYF
>TRBD1|NA|TRBJ1-5|TRBV19
TGTGCCAGTAGTTGGGGACAGTATAGCAATCAGCCCCAGCATTTT
CASSWGQYSNQPQHF
>TRBD2|NA|TRBJ2-7|TRBV6-6
TGTGCCAGCAGCCCAGGGGCGGGGGGCAGCGCCTACGAGCAGTACTTC
CASSPGAGGSAYEQYF
>NA|NA|TRBJ1-1|TRBV30
TGTGCCTGGAGAGAATCTGCCTACAGCGAAGCTTTCTTT
CAWRESAYSEAFF
>NA|NA|TRBJ2-1|TRBV6-1
TGTGCCAGCAGTCAAGGGGGAGCGGGGCTACTCAATGAGCAGTTCTTC
CASSQGGAGLLNEQFF
>TRBD2|NA|TRBJ2-5|TRBV5-1
TGCGCCAGCAGCTTCGACGGGAGGGGACAAGAGACCCAGTACTTC
CASSFDGRGQETQYF
>NA|once|TRBJ1-3|TRBV7-7
TGTGCCTGGGGAGCTGGAAACACCATATATTTT
CAWGAGNTIYF
>TRBD2|NA|TRBJ2-1|TRBV30
TGTGCCTGGAGGGTTTTAGCGGGGAACTCCTACAATGAGCAGTTCTTC
CAWRVLAGNSYNEQFF
>NA|NA|TRBJ1-1|TRBV6-1
TGTGCCAGCAGTGCCTACAGGCTTATGAACACTGAAGCTTTCTTT
CASSAYRLMNTEAFF
>NA|NA|TRBJ2-7|TRBV15
TGTGCCACCAGCAGAGGCCCCGGCAGAGCAGGGGACGCCTACGAGCAGTACTTC
CATSRGPGRAGDAYEQYF
>TRBD1|few|TRBJ2-7|TRBV28
TGTGCCACCCTCCCCGGGACAGCAACCTACGAGCAGTACTTC
CATLPGTATYEQYF
>TRBD2|NA|TRBJ2-1|TRBV28
TGTGCCAGCAGTCCCGGGACTAGCGGGAATTTCAATGAGCAGTTCTTC
CASSPGTSGNFNEQFF
>NA|NA|TRBJ2-3|TRBV6-5
TGTGCCAGCAGTTACTCTGGCTACCACACAGATACGCAGTATTTT
CASSYSGYHTDTQYF
>TRBD2|NA|TRBJ2-2|TRBV10-1
TGCGCCAGCAGTGAGTCGAGTCCGGGTCGGGGGGTACGGACCGGGGAGCTGTTTTTT
CASSESSPGRGVRTGELFF
>NA|once|TRBJ2-3|TRBV11-2
TGTGCCAGCAGCTTCTATATAGGACGTCGGGGAGTTGGTACGCAGTATTTT
CASSFYIGRRGVGTQYF
>NA|many|TRBJ2-7|TRBV14
TGTGCCAGCGGCAGGATAACCTACGAGCAGTACTTC
CASGRITYEQYF
>NA|NA|TRBJ2-7|TRBV10-2
TGCGCCAGCAGGGGTTCCCGCGAGCAGTACTTC
CASRGSREQYF
>NA|NA|TRBJ2-7|TRBV27
TGTGCCAGCAGTTCTAACCCCGGACGGCTCTACGAGCAGTACTTC
CASSSNPGRLYEQYF
>TRBD2|few|TRBJ2-1|TRBV6-5
TGTGCCAGCAGTTACTCCGGGACTAGCGGTTACAATGAGCAGTTCTTC
CASSYSGTSGYNEQFF
>TRBD2|NA|TRBJ2-1|TRBV28
TGTGCCAGCAGGTACCTAGCGGGAGACTACAATGAGCAGTTCTTC
CASRYLAGDYNEQFF
>TRBD2|NA|TRBJ2-7|TRBV18
TGTGCCAGCTCCCCAACTAGCGGGGGGGTGTTGGAGCAGTACTTC
CASSPTSGGVLEQYF
>TRBD1|NA|TRBJ2-2|TRBV5-1
TGCGCCAGCAGCTCGGGACAGTCCACCGGGGAGCTGTTTTTT
CASSSGQSTGELFF
>NA|NA|TRBJ1-5|TRBV27
TGTGCCAGCAGTTTATCATTACGCCAGGGACATCAGCCCCAGCATTTT
CASSLSLRQGHQPQHF
>NA|NA|TRBJ2-6|TRBV18
TGTGCCAGCTCACCAGCAGGTTCGGGGGGCCTTGGAGTCCTGACTTTC
CASSPAGSGGLGVLTF
>NA|NA|TRBJ2-5|TRBV7-3
TGTGCCAGCAGCTTAAGGGGCAGGCCAGAGACCCAGTACTTC
CASSLRGRPETQYF
>TRBD2|NA|TRBJ2-2|TRBV4-1
TGCGCCAGCAGCCTACGACTAGCGGGAAACACCGGGGAGCTGTTTTTT
CASSLRLAGNTGELFF
>NA|NA|TRBJ2-5|TRBV5-1
TGCGCCAGCAGGGACTCCTCCTCCAGCCAAGAGACCCAGTACTTC
CASRDSSSSQETQYF
>TRBD2|few|TRBJ2-2|TRBV15
TGTGCCACCCGGACTAGCGGTACCGGGGAGCTGTTTTTT
CATRTSGTGELFF
>TRBD1|many|TRBJ1-2|TRBV25-1
TGTGCCAGCAGTGAGAGGGACAGGGTGGAAGGCTACACCTTC
CASSERDRVEGYTF
>NA|NA|TRBJ2-3|TRBV5-1
TGCGCCAGCAGCTTGGGGACTGGGGATACGCAGTATTTT
CASSLGTGDTQYF
>TRBD2|few|TRBJ2-7|TRBV7-2
TGTGCCAGCAGCTTAGCGGGACTAGCGGGAGACCCATACGAGCAGTACTTC
CASSLAGLAGDPYEQYF